The source of this T cell receptor (beta chain) is a study of blood T cells in healthy people across ages. Per the germline V gene, CDR1 is KGHSH and CDR2 is LQKENI. The CDR3 runs to 15 residues. The authors ran a second PCR of 7 to 11 cycles using a sample-barcoded 5' primer and a J-beta primer mix. In TCRdb, the 5' RACE reads were re-called with MiXCR into one record per CDR3 protein. The sample carries about 1.5 million distinct CDR3 sequences, roughly two fifths recorded once. This receptor was taken from a young woman in good health. The chain employs TRBV18 and TRBJ2-1; 10 bases fit TRBD1. Judging by the DNA end, TRBJ2-7 fits better; the J call may be wrong. The sample consisted of blood. CDR3 in amino acids: CASSPGQGEYNEQYF. The CDR3, as DNA: TGTGCCAGCTCACCCGGACAGGGGGAGTACAATGAGCAGTACTTC.